What follows is one T cell receptor (beta chain) and its context. The data belong to a study of T-cell memory formation after mild COVID-19. Germline V gene data show CDR1 as MNHEY and CDR2 as SVGEGT. With V trimmed by 5 bases and J by 4 bases, 13 bases remained unmatched. This CDR3 is built from 17 residues. One entry per CDR3 protein results from TCRdb running MiXCR on the 5' RACE reads. Among roughly 150,000 distinct CDR3 sequences, more than 14% were seen once, and the ten largest hold less than 15%. The sample was PBMCs or a T cell subset sorted from them (not recorded which). The chain employs TRBV6-2 or TRBV6-3 and TRBJ2-7, with TRBD2 identical over 11 bases. The receptor comes from an adult woman who had mild COVID-19 (a few samples of this study predate the infection). Cell type and time point are not known. The CDR3 DNA sequence: TGTGCCAGCAGTACCCCATTAGCGGGAGGGCCGGGATACGAGCAGTACTTC. Translated, it gives CASSTPLAGGPGYEQYF.